The clone carrying this TCR beta chain was counted between two and nine times. This sample stems from a study of blood T cell repertoires in COVID-19. Background on the study: Sources were T cells, B-cell-depleted T cells, or PBMCs; the material itself was cDNA or gDNA.

With 5 bases clipped from V and 7 bases from J, the junction kept 9 bases outside the gene matches. The CDR3 extends over 16 amino acids. From germline, CDR1 is MNHEY and CDR2 SMNVEV (reference sequence). The assay was immunoSEQ multiplex PCR, and TCRdb's table has in-frame clones only and misses some. The table records 270,000 or so clones, roughly 90% of them present only once. This rearrangement joins TRBV27 to TRBJ2-7; 15 bases line up with TRBD2. The TCR sequence derives from a man between 35 and 55 years old who had been exposed to COVID-19. Sequencing was done on a sample of PBMCs or T cells enriched from blood (not recorded which). This chain's CDR3 is CASSSGTSGRPLEQYF. For the CDR3, the DNA is TGTGCCAGCAGTAGCGGGACTAGCGGGAGGCCATTGGAGCAGTACTTC.